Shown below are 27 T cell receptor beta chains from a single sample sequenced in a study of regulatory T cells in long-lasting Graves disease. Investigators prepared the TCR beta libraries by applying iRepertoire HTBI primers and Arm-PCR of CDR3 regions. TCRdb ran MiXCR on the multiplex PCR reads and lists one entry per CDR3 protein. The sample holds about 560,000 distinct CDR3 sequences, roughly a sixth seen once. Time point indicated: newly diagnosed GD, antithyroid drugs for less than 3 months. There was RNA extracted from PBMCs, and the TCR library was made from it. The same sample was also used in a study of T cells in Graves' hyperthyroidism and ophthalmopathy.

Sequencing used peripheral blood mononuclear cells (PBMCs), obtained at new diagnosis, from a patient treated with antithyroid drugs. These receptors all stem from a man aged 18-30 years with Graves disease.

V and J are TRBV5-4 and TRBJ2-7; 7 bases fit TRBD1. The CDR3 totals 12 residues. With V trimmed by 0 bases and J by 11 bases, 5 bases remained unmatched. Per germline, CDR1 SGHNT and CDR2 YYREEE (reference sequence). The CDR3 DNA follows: TGTGCCAGCAGCTTGGTCGACAGGGAAGAGTACTTC. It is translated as CASSLVDREEYF. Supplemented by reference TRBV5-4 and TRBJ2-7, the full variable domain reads ETGVTQSPTHLIKTRGQQVTLRCSSQSGHNTVSWYQQALGQGPQFIFQYYREEENGRGNFPPRFSGLQFPNYSSELNVNALELDDSALYLCASSLVDREEYFGPGTRLTVT.

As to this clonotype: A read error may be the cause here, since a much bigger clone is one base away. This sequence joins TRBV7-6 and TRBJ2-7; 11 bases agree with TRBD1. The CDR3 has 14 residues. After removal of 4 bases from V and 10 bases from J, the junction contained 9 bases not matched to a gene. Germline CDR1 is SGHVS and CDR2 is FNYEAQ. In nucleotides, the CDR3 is TGTGCCAGCAGCTGGACAGGGGGCCAGGCCGATCAGTACTTC. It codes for CASSWTGGQADQYF.

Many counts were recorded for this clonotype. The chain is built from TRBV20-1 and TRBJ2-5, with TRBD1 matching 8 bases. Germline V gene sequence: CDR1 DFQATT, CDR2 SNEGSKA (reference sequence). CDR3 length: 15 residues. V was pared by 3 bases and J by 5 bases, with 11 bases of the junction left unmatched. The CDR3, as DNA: TGCAGTGCTAGGCCGTGGGACAGGTACCGGGAGACCCAGTACTTC. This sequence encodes CSARPWDRYRETQYF.

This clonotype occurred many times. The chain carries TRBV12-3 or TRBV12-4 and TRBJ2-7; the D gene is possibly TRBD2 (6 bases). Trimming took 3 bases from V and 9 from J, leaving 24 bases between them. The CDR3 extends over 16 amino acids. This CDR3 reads CASSFSGTWGDPSQYF. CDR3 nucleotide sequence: TGTGCCAGCAGTTTTTCGGGTACATGGGGGGATCCGTCGCAGTACTTC.

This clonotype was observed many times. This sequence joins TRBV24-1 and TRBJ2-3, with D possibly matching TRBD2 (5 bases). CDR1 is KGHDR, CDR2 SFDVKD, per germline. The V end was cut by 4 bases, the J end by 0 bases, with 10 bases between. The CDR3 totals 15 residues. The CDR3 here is CATSDRGASTDTQYF. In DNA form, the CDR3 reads TGTGCCACCAGTGACCGGGGAGCTAGCACAGATACGCAGTATTTT.

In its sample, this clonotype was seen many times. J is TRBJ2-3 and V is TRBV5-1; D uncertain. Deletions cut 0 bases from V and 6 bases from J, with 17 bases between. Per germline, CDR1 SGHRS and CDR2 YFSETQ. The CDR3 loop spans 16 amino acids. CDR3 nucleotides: TGCGCCAGCAGCTTGGGGTTAGGAGCCCCAGAGGATACGCAGTATTTT. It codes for CASSLGLGAPEDTQYF.

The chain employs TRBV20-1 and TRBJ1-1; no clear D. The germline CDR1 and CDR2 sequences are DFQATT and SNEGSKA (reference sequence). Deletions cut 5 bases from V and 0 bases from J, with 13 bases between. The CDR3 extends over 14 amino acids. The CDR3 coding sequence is TGCAGTGCTGGACCCAGTGGGATGAACACTGAAGCTTTCTTT. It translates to CSAGPSGMNTEAFF.

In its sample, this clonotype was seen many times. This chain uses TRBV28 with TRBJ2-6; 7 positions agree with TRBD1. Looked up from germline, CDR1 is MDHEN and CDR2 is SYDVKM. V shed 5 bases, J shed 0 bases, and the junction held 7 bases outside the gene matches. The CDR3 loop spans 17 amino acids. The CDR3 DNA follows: TGTGCCAGCAGTCCGCCGGGACAGTCCTCTGGGGCCAACGTCCTGACTTTC. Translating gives CASSPPGQSSGANVLTF.

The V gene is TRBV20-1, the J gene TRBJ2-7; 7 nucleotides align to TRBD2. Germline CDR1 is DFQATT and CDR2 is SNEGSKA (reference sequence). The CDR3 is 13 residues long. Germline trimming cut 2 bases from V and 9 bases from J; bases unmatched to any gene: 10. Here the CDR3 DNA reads TGCAGTGCTAGACTCCAAGCGGGATTGGCGCAGTACTTC. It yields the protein CSARLQAGLAQYF.

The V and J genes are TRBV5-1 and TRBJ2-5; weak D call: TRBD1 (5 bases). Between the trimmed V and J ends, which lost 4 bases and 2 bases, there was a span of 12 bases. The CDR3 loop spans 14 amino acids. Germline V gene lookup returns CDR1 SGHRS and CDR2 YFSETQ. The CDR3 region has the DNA TGCGCCAGCAGCCTAGACAGAGTTCAAGAGACCCAGTACTTC. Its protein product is CASSLDRVQETQYF.

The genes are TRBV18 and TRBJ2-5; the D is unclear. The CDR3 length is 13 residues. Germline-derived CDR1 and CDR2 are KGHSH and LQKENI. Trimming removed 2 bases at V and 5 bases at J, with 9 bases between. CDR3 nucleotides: TGTGCCAGCTCACCAGGGTCACGCGAGACCCAGTACTTC. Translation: CASSPGSRETQYF.

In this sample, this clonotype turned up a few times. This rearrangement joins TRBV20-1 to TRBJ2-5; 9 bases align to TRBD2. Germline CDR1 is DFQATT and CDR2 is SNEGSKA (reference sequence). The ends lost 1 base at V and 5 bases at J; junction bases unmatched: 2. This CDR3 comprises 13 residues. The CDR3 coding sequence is TGCAGTGCTAGAGCTCTAGCGGGGGAGACCCAGTACTTC. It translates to CSARALAGETQYF.

The CDR3 bases are TGCGCCAGCAGCCCCCTAGCGGGAGTTCCGGGGGAGCAGTACTTC. Residues: CASSPLAGVPGEQYF. The rearrangement joins TRBV4-1 to TRBJ2-1, with 10 bases fitting TRBD2. The last part of the DNA fits TRBJ2-7 better; the J call may be wrong. The CDR3 extends over 15 amino acids. Germline assignment: CDR1 MGHRA and CDR2 YSYEKL.

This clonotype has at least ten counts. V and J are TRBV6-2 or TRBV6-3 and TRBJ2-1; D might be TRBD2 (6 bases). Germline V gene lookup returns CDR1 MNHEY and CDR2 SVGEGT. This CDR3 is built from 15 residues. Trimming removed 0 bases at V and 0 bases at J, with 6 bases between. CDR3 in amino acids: CASSYSGGSYNEQFF. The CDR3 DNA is TGTGCCAGCAGTTACTCCGGGGGCTCCTACAATGAGCAGTTCTTC.

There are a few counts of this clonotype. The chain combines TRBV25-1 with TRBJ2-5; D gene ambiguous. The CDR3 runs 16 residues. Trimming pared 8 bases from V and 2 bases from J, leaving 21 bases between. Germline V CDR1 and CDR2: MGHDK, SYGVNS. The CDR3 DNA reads TGTGCCAGCGCGTCGACCGGGTCTTACCCTCAAGAGACCCAGTACTTC. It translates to CASASTGSYPQETQYF. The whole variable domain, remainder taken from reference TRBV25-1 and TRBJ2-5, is EADIYQTPRYLVIGTGKKITLECSQTMGHDKMYWYQQDPGMELHLIHYSYGVNSTEKGDLSSESTVSRIRTEHFPLTLESARPSHTSQYLCASASTGSYPQETQYFGPGTRLLVL.

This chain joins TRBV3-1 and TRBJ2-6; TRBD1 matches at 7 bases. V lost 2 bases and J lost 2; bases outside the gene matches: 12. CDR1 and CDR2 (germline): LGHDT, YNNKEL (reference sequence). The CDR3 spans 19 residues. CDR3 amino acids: CASSQTHGTVRTGANVLTF. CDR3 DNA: TGTGCCAGCAGCCAAACCCATGGGACAGTCAGAACTGGGGCCAACGTCCTGACTTTC.

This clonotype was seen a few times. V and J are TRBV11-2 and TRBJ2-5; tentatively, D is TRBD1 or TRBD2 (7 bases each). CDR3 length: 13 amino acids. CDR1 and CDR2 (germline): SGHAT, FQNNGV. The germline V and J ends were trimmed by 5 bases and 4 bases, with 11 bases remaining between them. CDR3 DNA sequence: TGTGCCAGCAGCGCCAGGGGGGGAGAGACCCAGTACTTC. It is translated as CASSARGGETQYF.

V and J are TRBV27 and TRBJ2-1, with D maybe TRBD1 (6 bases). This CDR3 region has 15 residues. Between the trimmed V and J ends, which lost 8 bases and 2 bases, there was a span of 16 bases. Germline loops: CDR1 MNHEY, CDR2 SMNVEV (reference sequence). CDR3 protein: CASGRSGHPYNEQFF. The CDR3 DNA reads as TGTGCCAGCGGCCGATCGGGACACCCCTACAATGAGCAGTTCTTC.

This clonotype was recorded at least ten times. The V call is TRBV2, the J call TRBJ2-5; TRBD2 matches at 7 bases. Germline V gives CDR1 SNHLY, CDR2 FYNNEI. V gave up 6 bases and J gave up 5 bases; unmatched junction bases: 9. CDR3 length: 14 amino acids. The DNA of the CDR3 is TGTGCCAGCAGAGCTAGCGGCATTGTGGAGACCCAGTACTTC. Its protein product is CASRASGIVETQYF. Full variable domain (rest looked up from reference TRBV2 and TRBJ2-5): EPEVTQTPSHQVTQMGQEVILRCVPISNHLYFYWYRQILGQKVEFLVSFYNNEISEKSEIFDDQFSVERPDGSNFTLKIRSTKLEDSAMYFCASRASGIVETQYFGPGTRLLVL.

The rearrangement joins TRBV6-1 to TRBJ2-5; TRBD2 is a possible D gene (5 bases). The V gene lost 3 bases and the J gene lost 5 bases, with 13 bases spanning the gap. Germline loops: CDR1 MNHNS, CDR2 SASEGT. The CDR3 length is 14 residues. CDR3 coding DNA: TGTGCCAGCAGTGAGTCCCGGGGTTGGGAGACCCAGTACTTC. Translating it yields CASSESRGWETQYF.

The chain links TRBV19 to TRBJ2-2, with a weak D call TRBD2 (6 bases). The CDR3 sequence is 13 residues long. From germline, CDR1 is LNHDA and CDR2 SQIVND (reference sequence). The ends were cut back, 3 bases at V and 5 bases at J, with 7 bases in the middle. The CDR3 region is CASSIGGTGELFF. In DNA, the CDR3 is TGTGCCAGTAGTATCGGAGGGACCGGGGAGCTGTTTTTT. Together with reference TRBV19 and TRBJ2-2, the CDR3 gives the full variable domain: DGGITQSPKYLFRKEGQNVTLSCEQNLNHDAMYWYRQDPGQGLRLIYYSQIVNDFQKGDIAEGYSVSREKKESFPLTVTSAQKNPTAFYLCASSIGGTGELFFGEGSRLTVL.

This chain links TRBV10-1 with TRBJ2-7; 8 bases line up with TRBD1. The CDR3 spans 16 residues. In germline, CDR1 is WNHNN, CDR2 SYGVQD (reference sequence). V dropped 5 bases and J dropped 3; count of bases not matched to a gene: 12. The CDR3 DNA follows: TGCGCCAGCAGTCGAGAAGGGACAGGCGACAGCTACGAGCAGTACTTC. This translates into CASSREGTGDSYEQYF.

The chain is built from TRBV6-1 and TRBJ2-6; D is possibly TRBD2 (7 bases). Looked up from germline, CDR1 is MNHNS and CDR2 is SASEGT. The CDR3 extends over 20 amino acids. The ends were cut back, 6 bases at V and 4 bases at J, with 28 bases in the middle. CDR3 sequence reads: CASSQTMGSLWGGGANVLTF. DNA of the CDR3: TGTGCCAGCAGCCAAACCATGGGGAGTCTTTGGGGGGGCGGGGCCAACGTCCTGACTTTC.

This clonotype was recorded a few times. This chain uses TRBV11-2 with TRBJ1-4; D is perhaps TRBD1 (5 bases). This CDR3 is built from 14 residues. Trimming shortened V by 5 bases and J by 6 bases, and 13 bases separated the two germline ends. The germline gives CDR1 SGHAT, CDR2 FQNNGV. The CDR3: CASSAGGTDEKLFF. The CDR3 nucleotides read TGTGCCAGCAGCGCCGGGGGGACGGATGAAAAACTGTTTTTT.

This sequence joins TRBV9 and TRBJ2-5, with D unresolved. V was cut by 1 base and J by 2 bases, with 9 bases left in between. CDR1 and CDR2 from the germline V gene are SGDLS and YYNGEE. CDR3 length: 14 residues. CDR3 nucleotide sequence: TGTGCCAGCAGCGTACTCAGCACTCAAGAGACCCAGTACTTC. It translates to CASSVLSTQETQYF.

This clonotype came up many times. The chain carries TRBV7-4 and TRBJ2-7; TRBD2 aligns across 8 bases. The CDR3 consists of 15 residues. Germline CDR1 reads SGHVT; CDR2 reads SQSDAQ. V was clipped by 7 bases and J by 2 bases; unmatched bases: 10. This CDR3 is CASIMSGRGPYEQYF. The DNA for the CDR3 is TGTGCCAGCATCATGAGCGGGAGAGGCCCCTACGAGCAGTACTTC. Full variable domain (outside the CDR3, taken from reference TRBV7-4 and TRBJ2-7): GAGVSQSPRYKVAKRGRDVALRCDSISGHVTLYWYRQTLGQGSEVLTYSQSDAQRDKSGRPSGRFSAERPERSVSTLKIQRTEQGDSAVYLCASIMSGRGPYEQYFGPGTRLTVT.

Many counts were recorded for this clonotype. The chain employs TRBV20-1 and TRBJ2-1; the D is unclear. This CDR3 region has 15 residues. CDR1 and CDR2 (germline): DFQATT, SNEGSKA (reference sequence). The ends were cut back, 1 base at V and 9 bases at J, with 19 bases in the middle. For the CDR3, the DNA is TGCAGTGCTAGAGTTGCTCGGGTGGTTAGTGCTGAGCAGTTCTTC. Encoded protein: CSARVARVVSAEQFF.